Listed below are T cell receptor beta chains from one sample, sequenced in a study of shared clonotypes between healthy human individuals. The protocol was immunoSEQ multiplex PCR, while the TCRdb copy is restricted to in-frame clones and leaves out a portion. The profile covers about 2.1 million clones, with 93% appearing a single time and 1.5% to 2% taken by the ten largest. The material sequenced was naive CD8+ T cells from PBMCs. The receptors shown here come from a man aged 18 to 30 in good health. Some clones in this sample may be carry-over from other donors' samples. Each CDR3 is given with its conserved first and last residue. Fields, in order: clone size, J gene, V gene, D gene, CDR3 DNA, CDR3 protein. The D gene is left open where the match is weak. Clone size is stated in some rows and not others, as once, few, many or a class when expanded.

NA,TRBJ1-1,TRBV27,NA,TGTGCCAGCAGTTCGACCGCTAACACTGAAGCTTTCTTT,CASSSTANTEAFF
NA,TRBJ2-1,TRBV15,TRBD2,TGTGCCACCAGCGGGGGAGCGGGGTACAATGAGCAGTTCTTC,CATSGGAGYNEQFF
once,TRBJ1-2,TRBV29-1,TRBD1,TGCAGCGCTCCAGGGGGAACCTATGGCTACACCTTC,CSAPGGTYGYTF
NA,TRBJ2-1,TRBV15,NA,TGTGCCACCAGCAGAGTGAGGCTAGGCTTTGCCTACAATGAGCAGTTCTTC,CATSRVRLGFAYNEQFF
NA,TRBJ2-5,TRBV29-1,TRBD1,TGCAGCGTTGAACTCGGGGACAGGGGAGAGACCCAGTACTTC,CSVELGDRGETQYF
NA,TRBJ2-7,TRBV2,NA,TGTGCCAGCAGGAATATGGGGGACGAGCAGTACTTC,CASRNMGDEQYF
NA,TRBJ2-1,TRBV4-1,NA,TGCGCCAGCAGCCAAGATCCTAACCCTTTGGAAAATGAGCAGTTCTTC,CASSQDPNPLENEQFF
once,TRBJ2-2,TRBV11-2,NA,TGTGCCAGCAGCCGGGGAGGCGGGGAGCTGTTTTTT,CASSRGGGELFF
NA,TRBJ2-1,TRBV19,NA,TGTGCCAGTAGTCAGGGGACTATCAATGAGCAGTTCTTC,CASSQGTINEQFF
NA,TRBJ1-2,TRBV10-3,TRBD1,TGTGCCATCAGTGAGTCCACAGGGGCGCCGGAGGGCTACACCTTC,CAISESTGAPEGYTF
NA,TRBJ2-7,TRBV4-1,TRBD2,TGCGCCAGCAGCCAAGGACTAGCCGTCGCCTACGAGCAGTACTTC,CASSQGLAVAYEQYF
NA,TRBJ1-1,TRBV27,NA,TGTGCCAGCTCACGGGTCGTGGAGACTGAAGCTTTCTTT,CASSRVVETEAFF
NA,TRBJ2-7,TRBV4-2,NA,TGTGCCAGCAGCCCAAACACAGGGCGCAGCTCCTACGAGCAGTACTTC,CASSPNTGRSSYEQYF
NA,TRBJ2-1,TRBV9,NA,TGTGCCAGCAGCGGAGACAATGAGCAGTTCTTC,CASSGDNEQFF
NA,TRBJ2-7,TRBV9,TRBD2,TGTGCCAGCAGGGATTCCGGGACTAGCGGGAGGAGCTCCTACGAGCAGTACTTC,CASRDSGTSGRSSYEQYF
NA,TRBJ2-7,TRBV4-1,TRBD1,TGCGCCAGCAGCCACATTACTACAGGGGGCGCCTCCTACGAGCAGTACTTC,CASSHITTGGASYEQYF
NA,TRBJ2-7,TRBV27,TRBD2,TGTGCCAGCAGTTCCCCGACTAGCGGGAGGCCGGACGAGCAGTACTTC,CASSSPTSGRPDEQYF
NA,TRBJ2-5,TRBV11-2,NA,TGTGCCAGCAGCACTCTACGGGGGCCCTCGGAGACCCAGTACTTC,CASSTLRGPSETQYF
NA,TRBJ2-7,TRBV11-2,TRBD1,TGTGCCAGCAGCTTAGGGGTGCGGACAGGGGCTTCCTACGAGCAGTACTTC,CASSLGVRTGASYEQYF
NA,TRBJ1-5,TRBV19,TRBD1,TGTGCCAGTAAATTCGCAGGGGGGAATCAGCCCCAGCATTTT,CASKFAGGNQPQHF
once,TRBJ1-4,TRBV6-1,NA,TGTGCCAGCAGTGCGCGGCCCGGGTATGAAAAACTGTTTTTT,CASSARPGYEKLFF
NA,TRBJ1-1,TRBV11-2,NA,TGTGCCAGCAGCTCGGCAGGGGCCGCCCCGGCTTTT,CASSSAGAAPAF
NA,TRBJ2-3,TRBV15,NA,TGTGCCACCAGCAGAGTATTCTCTGATACGCAGTATTTT,CATSRVFSDTQYF
once,TRBJ2-1,TRBV11-2,TRBD2,TGTGCCAGCAGACATACGGCTAGCGGGTTGTACAATGAGCAGTTCTTC,CASRHTASGLYNEQFF